This TCR beta chain was recorded in a study of TIL therapy for anti-PD-1-resistant metastatic lung cancer. Whole-study context: Several tumors were EGFR-mutant and two were ALK-rearranged.

Time point in this sample: pre-treatment sample, taken before nivolumab and TIL therapy. This clone was picked up a small number of times. CDR1 is MDHEN and CDR2 is SYDVKM in the germline V gene. V lost 5 bases, J lost 4 bases, and 12 bases lay in between. The CDR3 sequence is 14 residues long. Sequencing used immunoSEQ v3. The table came from immunoSEQ multiplex PCR; TCRdb's copy has only in-frame clones and leaves some out. The data show about 15,000 clones, around 88% seen once. This sequence was found in a person aged 25 to 85 with non-small cell lung cancer. The gene calls are TRBV28 and TRBJ1-3; D ambiguous. This material consisted of blood, taken at baseline. The CDR3 here is CASSTQDWGNTIYF. CDR3 sequence (DNA): TGTGCCAGCAGTACCCAGGACTGGGGAAACACCATATATTTT.